The rows below give T cell receptor beta chains drawn from one sample of a study of resident and recirculating memory T cells in vitiligo. The repertoire was sequenced with immunoSEQ multiplex PCR; TCRdb's copy has only in-frame clones and lacks some. The sample has 70,000 to 85,000 clones; roughly 90% are singletons. Sequenced sample: blood. The source of these receptors is a male donor with vitiligo. The CDR3 runs from the conserved cysteine through the conserved F or W. A D gene is named only where the DNA matches it firmly. Where a row states a size, it is once, few, many or the class of an expanded clone; other rows omit it.

clone size	CDR3 length	V gene	J gene	D gene	CDR3 protein	CDR3 DNA
-	14	TRBV5-4	TRBJ2-1	TRBD2	CASSLEGLANEQFF	TGTGCCAGCAGCTTGGAGGGACTAGCCAATGAGCAGTTCTTC
-	17	TRBV6-4	TRBJ2-1	-	CASSDSPGMSSYNEQFF	TGTGCCAGCAGTGACTCGCCGGGTATGAGCTCCTACAATGAGCAGTTCTTC
-	18	TRBV7-2	TRBJ2-3	TRBD2	CASSLVGASGASTDTQYF	TGTGCCAGCAGCTTAGTGGGTGCGAGCGGGGCTAGCACAGATACGCAGTATTTT
-	16	TRBV12-5	TRBJ1-4	-	CASGLTQGLRNEKLFF	TGTGCTAGTGGTTTAACGCAGGGGCTTCGAAATGAAAAACTGTTTTTT
-	15	TRBV7-2	TRBJ1-2	-	CASSSPITGDYGYTF	TGTGCCAGCAGCTCTCCTATTACGGGTGACTATGGCTACACCTTC
once	12	TRBV7-9	TRBJ1-4	-	CASSSSGGKLFF	TGTGCCAGCAGTTCCTCGGGGGGAAAACTGTTTTTT
-	16	TRBV7-8	TRBJ1-5	-	CASSLLFIQGGQPQHF	TGTGCCAGCAGCTTACTTTTTATCCAGGGAGGCCAGCCCCAGCATTTT
-	16	TRBV10-1	TRBJ2-1	TRBD1	CASRVTGNINSGEQFF	TGCGCCAGCAGGGTGACAGGGAACATCAATTCGGGTGAGCAGTTCTTC
-	14	TRBV6-1	TRBJ1-1	-	CASNGNRVKAEAFF	TGTGCCAGCAATGGTAACAGGGTTAAAGCTGAAGCTTTCTTT
-	13	TRBV5-1	TRBJ1-2	TRBD1	CASSPGQPYGYTF	TGCGCCAGCAGCCCGGGACAGCCCTATGGCTACACCTTC
once	17	TRBV5-6	TRBJ2-5	-	CASSLFMHTTGRETQYF	TGTGCCAGCAGCTTGTTTATGCACACGACGGGGAGAGAGACCCAGTACTTC
-	13	TRBV7-2	TRBJ2-5	-	CASSLQGLKTQYF	TGTGCCAGCAGCTTACAGGGGCTAAAGACCCAGTACTTC
few	15	TRBV28	TRBJ1-5	-	CASTLGQSLGQPQHF	TGTGCCAGCACCCTTGGACAGTCCCTGGGACAGCCCCAGCATTTT
-	15	TRBV7-2	TRBJ1-1	-	CASSLWLSENTEAFF	TGTGCCAGCAGCTTATGGCTCAGCGAGAACACTGAAGCTTTCTTT
-	17	TRBV5-4	TRBJ2-1	TRBD2	CASSLVPRRGVYNEQFF	TGTGCCAGCAGCTTGGTCCCACGTCGGGGGGTCTACAATGAGCAGTTCTTC
-	15	TRBV5-6	TRBJ2-7	-	CATSPGRAHPYEQYF	TGTGCCACCTCACCCGGCAGGGCACACCCCTACGAGCAGTACTTC
-	15	TRBV4-3	TRBJ2-7	TRBD1	CASSPFTQGAGEQYF	TGCGCCAGCAGCCCCTTTACCCAGGGGGCTGGCGAGCAGTACTTC
-	14	TRBV28	TRBJ1-2	-	CASSANTGKYGYTF	TGTGCCAGCAGTGCCAATACAGGGAAGTATGGCTACACCTTC
medium-sized	15	TRBV4-2	TRBJ2-7	TRBD2	CASSQGLAGAYEQYF	TGTGCCAGCAGCCAAGGACTAGCGGGGGCCTACGAGCAGTACTTC
-	13	TRBV25-1	TRBJ1-1	-	CASSDLGRAEAFF	TGTGCCAGCAGTGATTTGGGCAGGGCAGAAGCTTTCTTT
-	13	TRBV7-8	TRBJ2-2	-	CASSSGEGGELFF	TGTGCCAGCAGCTCGGGAGAGGGCGGGGAGCTGTTTTTT
-	15	TRBV11-3	TRBJ2-3	-	CASSLGRRSTDTQYF	TGTGCCAGCAGCTTAGGTCGCCGGAGCACAGATACGCAGTATTTT
-	12	TRBV28	TRBJ1-2	-	CASSLPRYGYTF	TGTGCCAGCAGTTTGCCCCGGTATGGCTACACCTTC
few	15	TRBV6-1	TRBJ1-1	-	CASSARQVVNTEAFF	TGTGCCAGCAGTGCCCGACAGGTCGTGAACACTGAAGCTTTCTTT
-	14	TRBV7-2	TRBJ2-5	-	CASSPRGQGETQYF	TGTGCCAGCAGCCCTCGCGGGCAGGGGGAGACCCAGTACTTC
-	14	TRBV28	TRBJ1-4	-	CASSEQGSSEKLFF	TGTGCCAGCAGTGAACAGGGTTCCAGCGAAAAACTGTTTTTT